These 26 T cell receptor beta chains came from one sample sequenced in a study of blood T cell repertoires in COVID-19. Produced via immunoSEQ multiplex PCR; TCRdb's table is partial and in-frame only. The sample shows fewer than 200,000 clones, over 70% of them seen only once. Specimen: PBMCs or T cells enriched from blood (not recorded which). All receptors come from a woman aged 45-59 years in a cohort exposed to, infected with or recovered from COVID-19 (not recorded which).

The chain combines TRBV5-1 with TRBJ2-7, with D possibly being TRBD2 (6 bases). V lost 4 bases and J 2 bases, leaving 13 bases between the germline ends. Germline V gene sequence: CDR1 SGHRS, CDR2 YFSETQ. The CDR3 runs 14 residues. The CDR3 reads CASSLGGDPYEQYF. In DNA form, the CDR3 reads TGCGCCAGCAGCCTTGGCGGGGATCCCTACGAGCAGTACTTC.

The DNA of the CDR3 is TGCAGCGTTGAGACCGGGACAGGGGCAACTGAAGCTTTCTTT. Translated: CSVETGTGATEAFF. The genes are TRBV29-1 and TRBJ1-1; TRBD1 matches 10 bases. Germline loops: CDR1 SQVTM, CDR2 ANQGSEA. CDR3 size: 14 residues. Germline trimming cut 3 bases from V and 5 bases from J; bases unmatched to any gene: 6.

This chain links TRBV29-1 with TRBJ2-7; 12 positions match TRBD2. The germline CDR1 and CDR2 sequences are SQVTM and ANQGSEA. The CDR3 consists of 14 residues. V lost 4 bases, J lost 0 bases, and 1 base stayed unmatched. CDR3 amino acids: CSVGTSGVSYEQYF. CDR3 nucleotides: TGCAGCGTTGGGACTAGCGGGGTCTCCTACGAGCAGTACTTC.

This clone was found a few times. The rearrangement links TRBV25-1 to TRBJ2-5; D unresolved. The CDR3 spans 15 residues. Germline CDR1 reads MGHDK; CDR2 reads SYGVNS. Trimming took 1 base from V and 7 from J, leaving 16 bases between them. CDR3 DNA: TGTGCCAGCAGTGAATTCGGTTCGGCGACTCCGACCCAGTACTTC. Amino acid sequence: CASSEFGSATPTQYF.

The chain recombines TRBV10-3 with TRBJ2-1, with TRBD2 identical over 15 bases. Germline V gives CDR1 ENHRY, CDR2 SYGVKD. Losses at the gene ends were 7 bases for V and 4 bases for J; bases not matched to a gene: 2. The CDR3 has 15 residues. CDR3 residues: CAITGTSGGYNEQFF. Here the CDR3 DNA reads TGTGCCATCACCGGGACTAGCGGGGGGTACAATGAGCAGTTCTTC.

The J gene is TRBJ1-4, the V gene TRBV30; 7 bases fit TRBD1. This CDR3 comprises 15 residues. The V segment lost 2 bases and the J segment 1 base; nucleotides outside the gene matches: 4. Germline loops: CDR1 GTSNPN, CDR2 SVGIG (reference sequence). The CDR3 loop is CAWSSNRGTNEKLFF. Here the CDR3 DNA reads TGTGCCTGGAGTTCAAACAGGGGAACTAATGAAAAACTGTTTTTT.

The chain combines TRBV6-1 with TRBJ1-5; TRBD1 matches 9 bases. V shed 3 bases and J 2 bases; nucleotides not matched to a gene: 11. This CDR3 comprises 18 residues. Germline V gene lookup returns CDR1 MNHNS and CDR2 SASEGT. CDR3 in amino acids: CASSDRDRAKSGNQPQHF. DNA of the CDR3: TGTGCCAGCAGTGACCGGGACAGGGCTAAATCGGGCAATCAGCCCCAGCATTTT.

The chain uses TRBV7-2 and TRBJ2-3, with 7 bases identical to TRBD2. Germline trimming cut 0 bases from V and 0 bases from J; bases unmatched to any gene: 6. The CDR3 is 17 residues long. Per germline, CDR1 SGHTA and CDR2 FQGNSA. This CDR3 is CASSLARPGGSTDTQYF. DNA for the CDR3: TGTGCCAGCAGCTTAGCGCGGCCGGGGGGAAGCACAGATACGCAGTATTTT.

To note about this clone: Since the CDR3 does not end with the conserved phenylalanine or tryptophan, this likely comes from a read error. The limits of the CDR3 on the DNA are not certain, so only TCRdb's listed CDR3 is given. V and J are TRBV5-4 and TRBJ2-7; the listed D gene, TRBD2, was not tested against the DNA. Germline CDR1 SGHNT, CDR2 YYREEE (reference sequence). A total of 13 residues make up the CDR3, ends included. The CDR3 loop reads CASSSRSEVTFSY.

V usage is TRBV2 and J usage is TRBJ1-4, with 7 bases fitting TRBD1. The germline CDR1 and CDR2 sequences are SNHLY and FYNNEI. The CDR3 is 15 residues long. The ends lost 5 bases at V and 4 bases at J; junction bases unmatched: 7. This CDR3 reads CASSKDRDSNEKLFF. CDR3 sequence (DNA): TGTGCCAGCAGTAAAGACCGGGACAGTAATGAAAAACTGTTTTTT.

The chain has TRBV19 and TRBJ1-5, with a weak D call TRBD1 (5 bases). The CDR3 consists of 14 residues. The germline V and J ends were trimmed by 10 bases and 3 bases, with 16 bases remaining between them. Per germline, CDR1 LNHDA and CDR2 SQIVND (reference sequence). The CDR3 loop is CAIGGEDTNQPQHF. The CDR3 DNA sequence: TGTGCCATTGGAGGGGAGGACACCAATCAGCCCCAGCATTTT.

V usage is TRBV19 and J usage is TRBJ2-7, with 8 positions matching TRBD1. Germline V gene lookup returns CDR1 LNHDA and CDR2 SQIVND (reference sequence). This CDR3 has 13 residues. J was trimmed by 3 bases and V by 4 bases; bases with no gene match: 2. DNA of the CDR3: TGTGCCAGTAGTAGAACAGGGGGCTACGAGCAGTACTTC. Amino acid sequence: CASSRTGGYEQYF.

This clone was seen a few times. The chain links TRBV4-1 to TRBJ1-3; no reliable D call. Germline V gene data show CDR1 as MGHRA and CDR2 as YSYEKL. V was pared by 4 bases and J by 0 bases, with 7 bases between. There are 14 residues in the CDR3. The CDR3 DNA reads TGCGCCAGCAGCCTTGACATCTCTGGAAACACCATATATTTT. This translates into CASSLDISGNTIYF.

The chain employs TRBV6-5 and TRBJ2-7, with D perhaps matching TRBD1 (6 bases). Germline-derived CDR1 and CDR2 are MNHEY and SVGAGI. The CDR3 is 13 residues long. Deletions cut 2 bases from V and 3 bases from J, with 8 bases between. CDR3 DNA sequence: TGTGCCAGCAGTTACAGGGACAACTACGAGCAGTACTTC. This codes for CASSYRDNYEQYF.

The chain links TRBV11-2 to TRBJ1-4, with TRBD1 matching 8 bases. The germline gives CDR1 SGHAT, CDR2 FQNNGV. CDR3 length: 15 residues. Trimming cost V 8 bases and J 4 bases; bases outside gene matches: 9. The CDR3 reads CASGLGTGLNEKLFF. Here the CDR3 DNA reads TGTGCCAGCGGATTGGGGACAGGACTTAATGAAAAACTGTTTTTT.

The CDR3 spells CASSFSGGPLYEQYF. As DNA, the CDR3 is TGTGCCAGCAGCTTCTCAGGAGGACCCCTCTACGAGCAGTACTTC. This rearrangement joins TRBV7-3 to TRBJ2-7, with D perhaps TRBD2 (5 bases). The CDR3 extends over 15 amino acids. V was shortened by 3 bases and J by 3 bases, with 15 bases between the two germline ends. Germline V gene lookup returns CDR1 SGHTA and CDR2 FQGTGA.

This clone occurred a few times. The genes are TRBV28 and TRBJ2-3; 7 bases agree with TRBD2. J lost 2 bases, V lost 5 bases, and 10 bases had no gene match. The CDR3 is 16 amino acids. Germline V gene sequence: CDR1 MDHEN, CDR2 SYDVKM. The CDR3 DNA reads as TGTGCCAGCAGTGGGAGGGCTAGCGGCTTCACAGATACGCAGTATTTT. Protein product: CASSGRASGFTDTQYF.

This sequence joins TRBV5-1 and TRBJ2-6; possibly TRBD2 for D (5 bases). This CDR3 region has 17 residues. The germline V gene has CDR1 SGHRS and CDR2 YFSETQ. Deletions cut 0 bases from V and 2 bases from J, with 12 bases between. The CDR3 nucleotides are TGCGCCAGCAGCTTGGGCCTGACGGGGACTGGGGCCAACGTCCTGACTTTC. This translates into CASSLGLTGTGANVLTF.

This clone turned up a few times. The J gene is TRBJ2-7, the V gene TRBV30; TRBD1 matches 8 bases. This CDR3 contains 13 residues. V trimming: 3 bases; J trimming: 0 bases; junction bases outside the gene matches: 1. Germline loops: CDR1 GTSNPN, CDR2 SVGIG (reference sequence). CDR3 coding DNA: TGTGCCTGGAGGGACAGGGCCTCCTACGAGCAGTACTTC. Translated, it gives CAWRDRASYEQYF.

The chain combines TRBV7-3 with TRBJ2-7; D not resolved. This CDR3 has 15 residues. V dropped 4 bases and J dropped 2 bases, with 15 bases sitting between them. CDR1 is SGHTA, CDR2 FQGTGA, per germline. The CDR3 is CASSSSPAAPYEQYF. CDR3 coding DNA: TGTGCCAGCAGCTCCTCCCCGGCGGCCCCCTACGAGCAGTACTTC.

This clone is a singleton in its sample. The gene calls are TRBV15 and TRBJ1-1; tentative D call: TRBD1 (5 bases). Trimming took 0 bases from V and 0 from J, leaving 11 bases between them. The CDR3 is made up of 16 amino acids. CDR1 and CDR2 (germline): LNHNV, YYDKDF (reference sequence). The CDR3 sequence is CATSRDLGGMNTEAFF. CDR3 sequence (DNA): TGTGCCACCAGCAGAGATCTCGGGGGTATGAACACTGAAGCTTTCTTT.

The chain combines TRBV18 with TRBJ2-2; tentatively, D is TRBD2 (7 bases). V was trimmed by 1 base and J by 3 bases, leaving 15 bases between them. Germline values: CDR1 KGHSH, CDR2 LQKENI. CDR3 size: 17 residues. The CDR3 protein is CASSPQAGAVDTGELFF. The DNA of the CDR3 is TGTGCCAGCTCACCACAGGCGGGGGCGGTGGACACCGGGGAGCTGTTTTTT.

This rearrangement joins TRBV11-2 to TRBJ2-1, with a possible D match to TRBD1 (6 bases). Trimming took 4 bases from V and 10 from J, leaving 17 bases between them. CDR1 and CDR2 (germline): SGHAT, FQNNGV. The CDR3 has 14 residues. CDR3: CASSSRTDRFEQFF. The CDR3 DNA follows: TGTGCCAGCAGCTCTCGGACAGACCGATTCGAGCAGTTCTTC.

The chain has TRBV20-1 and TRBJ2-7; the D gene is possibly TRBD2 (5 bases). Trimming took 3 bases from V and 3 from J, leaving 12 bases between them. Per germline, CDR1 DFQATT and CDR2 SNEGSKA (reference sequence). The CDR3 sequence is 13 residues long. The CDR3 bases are TGCAGTGCTAGTGCGGGTCGGGTCTACGAGCAGTACTTC. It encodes CSASAGRVYEQYF.

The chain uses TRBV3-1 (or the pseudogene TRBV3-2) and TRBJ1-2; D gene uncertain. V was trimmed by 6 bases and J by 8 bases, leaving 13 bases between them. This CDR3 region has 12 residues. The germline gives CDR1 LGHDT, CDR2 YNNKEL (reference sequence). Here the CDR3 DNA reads TGTGCCAGCAGGACCGTGGGAGGCGGCTACACCTTC. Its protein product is CASRTVGGGYTF.

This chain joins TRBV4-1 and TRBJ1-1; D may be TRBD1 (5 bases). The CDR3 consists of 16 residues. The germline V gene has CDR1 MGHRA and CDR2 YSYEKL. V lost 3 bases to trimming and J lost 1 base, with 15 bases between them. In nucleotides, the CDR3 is TGCGCCAGCAGCCAGAACGGGGGTAGGAAGAACACTGAAGCTTTCTTT. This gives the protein CASSQNGGRKNTEAFF.